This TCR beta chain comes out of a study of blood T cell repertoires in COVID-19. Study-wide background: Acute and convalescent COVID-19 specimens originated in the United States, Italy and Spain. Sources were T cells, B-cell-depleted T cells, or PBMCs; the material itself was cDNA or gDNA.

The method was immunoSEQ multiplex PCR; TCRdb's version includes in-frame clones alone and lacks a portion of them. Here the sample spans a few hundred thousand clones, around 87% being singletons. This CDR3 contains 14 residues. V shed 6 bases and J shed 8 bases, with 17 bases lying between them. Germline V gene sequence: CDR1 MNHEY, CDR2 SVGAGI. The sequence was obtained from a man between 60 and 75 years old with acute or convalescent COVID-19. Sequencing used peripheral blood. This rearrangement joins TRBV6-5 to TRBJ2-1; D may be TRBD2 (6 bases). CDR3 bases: TGTGCCAGCAGCCTCCGGGACTCCTTCGATGAGCAGTTCTTC. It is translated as CASSLRDSFDEQFF.